Listed here are 21 T cell receptor beta chains from one sample, sequenced in a study of T cell responses to AZD1222 COVID-19 vaccine. The protocol was immunoSEQ multiplex PCR, while the TCRdb copy is restricted to in-frame clones and leaves out a portion. The table has 100,000 to 150,000 clones, over 90% seen once. The source material was peripheral blood, sampled on day 0 of AZD1222 vaccination. These TCRs come from an adult in good health.

This chain links TRBV9 with TRBJ1-1; TRBD1 agrees at 10 bases. The germline V gene has CDR1 SGDLS and CDR2 YYNGEE. V was pared by 1 base and J by 3 bases, with 3 bases of the junction left unmatched. CDR3 size: 15 residues. In nucleotides, the CDR3 is TGTGCCAGCAGCGTAACCGGGACAGGGGACACTGAAGCTTTCTTT. It is translated as CASSVTGTGDTEAFF.

The chain uses TRBV30 and TRBJ1-4; 8 nucleotides align to TRBD1. The CDR3 totals 15 residues. V dropped 3 bases and J dropped 7; count of bases not matched to a gene: 10. CDR1 is GTSNPN and CDR2 is SVGIG in the germline V gene (reference sequence). In nucleotides, the CDR3 is TGTGCCTGGAGCCAAGGACAGGGTTTGGGTGAAAAACTGTTTTTT. It encodes CAWSQGQGLGEKLFF.

The rearrangement uses TRBV29-1 and TRBJ2-3, with 7 positions matching TRBD1. V gave up 2 bases and J gave up 6 bases; unmatched junction bases: 5. The CDR3 loop spans 13 amino acids. CDR1 and CDR2 (germline): SQVTM, ANQGSEA. The CDR3: CSVEKQGLDTQYF. In DNA, the CDR3 is TGCAGCGTTGAAAAACAGGGGTTGGATACGCAGTATTTT.

This chain joins TRBV3-1 (or the pseudogene TRBV3-2) and TRBJ1-5; tentatively, D is TRBD1 (5 bases). The CDR3 is 15 amino acids. V was clipped by 0 bases and J by 7 bases, with 13 bases between them. CDR1 LGHDT and CDR2 YNNKEL come from the germline V gene (reference sequence). CDR3 region: CASSQEVGGTQPQHF. The CDR3 bases are TGTGCCAGCAGCCAAGAAGTCGGAGGGACCCAGCCCCAGCATTTT.

CDR3: CASSPNGQLNEKLFF. For the CDR3, the DNA is TGTGCCAGCAGCCCAAACGGACAGCTAAATGAAAAACTGTTTTTT. J is TRBJ1-4 and V is TRBV7-9, with D perhaps TRBD1 (6 bases). Germline V CDR1 and CDR2: SEHNR, FQNEAQ (reference sequence). Between the trimmed V and J ends, which lost 5 bases and 5 bases, there was a span of 15 bases. This CDR3 is built from 15 residues.

This chain uses TRBV11-2 with TRBJ1-1; D unclear. V was shortened by 1 base and J by 8 bases, with 20 bases between the two germline ends. The CDR3 runs 16 residues. Germline assignment: CDR1 SGHAT and CDR2 FQNNGV. CDR3 nucleotide sequence: TGTGCCAGCAGCTTAGCCCCCCTACAGATCCCCAAGGAAGCTTTCTTT. As protein: CASSLAPLQIPKEAFF.

The V gene is TRBV29-1, the J gene TRBJ2-7; 12 bases agree with TRBD1. The CDR3 consists of 16 residues. V was pared by 8 bases and J by 1 base, with 12 bases of the junction left unmatched. Germline V lookup: CDR1 SQVTM, CDR2 ANQGSEA. CDR3 bases: TGCAGCATAACCGGGACAGGGGGCTCCACGTCCTACGAGCAGTACTTC. This codes for CSITGTGGSTSYEQYF.

The chain links TRBV11-3 to TRBJ1-2; D gene uncertain. Germline V lookup: CDR1 SGHNT, CDR2 YENEEA. The V and J ends lost 0 bases and 6 bases respectively, with 11 bases between them. The CDR3 runs 14 residues. As DNA, the CDR3 is TGTGCCAGCAGCTTAGATCGGTTAGGTGATGGCTACACCTTC. This gives the protein CASSLDRLGDGYTF.

The rearrangement joins TRBV19 to TRBJ1-3; D is unresolved. Between the trimmed V and J ends, which lost 7 bases and 1 base, there was a span of 11 bases. This CDR3 comprises 14 residues. The germline gives CDR1 LNHDA, CDR2 SQIVND (reference sequence). The DNA for the CDR3 is TGTGCCAGTACCGAAGGCGGGTCTGGAAACACCATATATTTT. Translated, it gives CASTEGGSGNTIYF.

This clone was observed once. The chain joins TRBV19 to TRBJ2-4; D is undetermined. The CDR3 totals 14 residues. Trimming cost V 7 bases and J 2 bases, with 12 bases left between them. CDR1 is LNHDA, CDR2 SQIVND, per germline (reference sequence). CDR3 in amino acids: CASTIVETKNIQYF. Written as DNA, the CDR3 is TGTGCCAGTACTATCGTGGAAACCAAAAACATTCAGTACTTC.

This clone showed up many times. The sample has other DNA sequences that encode this CDR3 too. The chain links TRBV29-1 to TRBJ2-7; tentative D call: TRBD2 (6 bases). Trimming took 3 bases from V and 6 from J, leaving 15 bases between them. This CDR3 comprises 13 residues. CDR1 is SQVTM, CDR2 ANQGSEA, per germline. This chain's CDR3 is CSVEDRDSGEQYF. The CDR3 DNA is TGCAGCGTTGAGGACCGGGACTCAGGCGAGCAGTACTTC.

The genes are TRBV19 and TRBJ2-7; D perhaps matches TRBD2 (5 bases). The CDR3 length is 13 residues. Germline CDR1 is LNHDA and CDR2 is SQIVND (reference sequence). Deletions cut 5 bases from V and 5 bases from J, with 13 bases between. CDR3 residues: CASSRNKLDEQYF. As DNA, the CDR3 is TGTGCCAGTAGTCGGAATAAACTAGACGAGCAGTACTTC.

This chain joins TRBV9 and TRBJ1-4; D is perhaps TRBD1 (5 bases). Germline-derived CDR1 and CDR2 are SGDLS and YYNGEE. Between the trimmed V and J ends, which lost 4 bases and 0 bases, there was a span of 10 bases. The CDR3 sequence is 15 residues long. The CDR3 here is CASSLMGATNEKLFF. CDR3 in DNA: TGTGCCAGCAGCCTTATGGGGGCAACTAATGAAAAACTGTTTTTT.

The chain is built from TRBV7-2 and TRBJ2-2; D is possibly TRBD2 (6 bases). This CDR3 comprises 16 residues. V lost 5 bases and J lost 5, with 18 bases in between. Germline V gene sequence: CDR1 SGHTA, CDR2 FQGNSA. The CDR3, as DNA: TGTGCCAGCAGCCCAAGAGGAGCGGGCCTAACCGGGGAGCTGTTTTTT. Translation gives CASSPRGAGLTGELFF.

This chain joins TRBV12-5 and TRBJ2-1, with TRBD1 matching over 10 bases. Germline V gene lookup returns CDR1 LGHNT and CDR2 FRNRAP. This CDR3 region has 15 residues. Trimming cost V 6 bases and J 8 bases; bases outside gene matches: 10. This CDR3 reads CASGSGTGARYEQFF. The CDR3 bases are TGTGCTAGTGGATCCGGGACAGGGGCCCGATATGAGCAGTTCTTC.

The rearrangement uses TRBV27 and TRBJ2-3, with TRBD2 matching 12 bases. Per the germline V gene, CDR1 is MNHEY and CDR2 is SMNVEV (reference sequence). The CDR3 is 15 residues long. V dropped 6 bases and J dropped 1; count of bases not matched to a gene: 2. The CDR3 region has the DNA TGTGCCAGCAGCCGGACTAGCGGGGGCACAGATACGCAGTATTTT. Translated, it gives CASSRTSGGTDTQYF.

The V call is TRBV6-2 or TRBV6-3, the J call TRBJ2-7; TRBD2 matches at 10 bases. Germline trimming cut 2 bases from V and 6 bases from J; bases unmatched to any gene: 10. The CDR3 contains 16 residues. Germline lookup yields CDR1 MNHEY and CDR2 SVGEGT. The DNA for the CDR3 is TGTGCCAGCAGTTACGCCCAAGCGGGAGGGCCGATCGAGCAGTACTTC. It yields the protein CASSYAQAGGPIEQYF.

The rearrangement uses TRBV28 and TRBJ2-7; no reliable D call. The V gene lost 6 bases and the J gene lost 6 bases, with 18 bases spanning the gap. This CDR3 has 14 residues. CDR1 and CDR2 (germline): MDHEN, SYDVKM. DNA for the CDR3: TGTGCCAGCAGCCGGAATGTGTTAGCAAGCGAGCAGTACTTC. Residues: CASSRNVLASEQYF. Looking up the rest from reference TRBV28 and TRBJ2-7 gives the full variable domain: DVKVTQSSRYLVKRTGEKVFLECVQDMDHENMFWYRQDPGLGLRLIYFSYDVKMKEKGDIPEGYSVSREKKERFSLILESASTNQTSMYLCASSRNVLASEQYFGPGTRLTVT.

The table lists this clone with a count of one. The rearrangement joins TRBV19 to TRBJ2-7; the D gene is possibly TRBD2 (6 bases). In germline, CDR1 is LNHDA, CDR2 SQIVND (reference sequence). Trimming cost V 5 bases and J 3 bases, with 14 bases left between them. The CDR3 loop spans 14 amino acids. The CDR3 region has the DNA TGTGCCAGTAGTGGGGACTCCAGAGGCTACGAGCAGTACTTC. Translation gives CASSGDSRGYEQYF.

This chain links TRBV15 with TRBJ2-7, with D perhaps TRBD1 or TRBD2 (5 bases each). V shed 0 bases and J shed 3 bases, with 18 bases lying between them. The CDR3 loop spans 17 amino acids. The germline CDR1 and CDR2 sequences are LNHNV and YYDKDF (reference sequence). The CDR3 DNA is TGTGCCACCAGCAGAGAAAGGGGTGCGGGTATCGGCTACGAGCAGTACTTC. Amino acids: CATSRERGAGIGYEQYF.

This clone came up once. The chain combines TRBV27 with TRBJ1-6, with D tentatively TRBD1 (6 bases). V gave up 1 base and J gave up 9 bases, with 10 bases separating them. This CDR3 spans 14 amino acids. Germline V gives CDR1 MNHEY, CDR2 SMNVEV (reference sequence). CDR3 amino acids: CASSLFQGSSPLHF. CDR3 sequence (DNA): TGTGCCAGCAGTTTATTCCAGGGGAGTTCACCCCTCCACTTT.